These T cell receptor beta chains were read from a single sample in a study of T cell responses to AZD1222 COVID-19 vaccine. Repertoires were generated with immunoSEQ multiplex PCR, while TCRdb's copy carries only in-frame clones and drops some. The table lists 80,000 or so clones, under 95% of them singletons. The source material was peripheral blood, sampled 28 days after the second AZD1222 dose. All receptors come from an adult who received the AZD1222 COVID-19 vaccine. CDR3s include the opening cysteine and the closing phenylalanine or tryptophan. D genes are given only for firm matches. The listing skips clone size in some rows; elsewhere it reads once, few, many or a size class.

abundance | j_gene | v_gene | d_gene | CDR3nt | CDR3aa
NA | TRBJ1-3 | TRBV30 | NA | TGTGCCTGTTCCCAATTGGACTCTGGAAACACCATATATTTT | CACSQLDSGNTIYF
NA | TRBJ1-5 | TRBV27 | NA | TGTGCCAGCAGTTTAGAGGGGGGGTATCAGCCCCAGCATTTT | CASSLEGGYQPQHF
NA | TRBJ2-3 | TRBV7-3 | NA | TGTGCCAGCAGCTTTACCAGTAAAGATACGCAGTATTTT | CASSFTSKDTQYF
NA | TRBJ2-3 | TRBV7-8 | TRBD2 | TGTGCCAGCAGCTCCAGGGGCGGGAGGACAGATACGCAGTATTTT | CASSSRGGRTDTQYF
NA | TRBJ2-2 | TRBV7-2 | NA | TGTGCCAGCACCACAATTCTACTCACGAACACCGGGGAGCTGTTTTTT | CASTTILLTNTGELFF
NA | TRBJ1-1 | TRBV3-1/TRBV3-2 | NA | TGTGCCAGCAGCCAAGCTCCCTTGCTGAAGACTGAAGCTTTCTTT | CASSQAPLLKTEAFF
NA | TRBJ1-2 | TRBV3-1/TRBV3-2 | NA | TGTGCCAGCAGCCAAGAAGAAGGACTGATGTATGGCTACACCTTC | CASSQEEGLMYGYTF
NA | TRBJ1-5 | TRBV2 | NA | TGTGCCAGCAGTGACGAGTTACTTCAGCCCCAGCATTTT | CASSDELLQPQHF
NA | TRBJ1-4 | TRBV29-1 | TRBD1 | TGCAGCGTCCGACCGACAGGGCACAATGAAAAACTGTTTTTT | CSVRPTGHNEKLFF
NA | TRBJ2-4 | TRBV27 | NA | TGTGCCAGCAGTTTCCATGGGACGGTAGCCAAAAACATTCAGTACTTC | CASSFHGTVAKNIQYF
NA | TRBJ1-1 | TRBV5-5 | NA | TGTGCCAGCAGCTTGGGCCTAAGTGCGAACACTGAAGCTTTCTTT | CASSLGLSANTEAFF
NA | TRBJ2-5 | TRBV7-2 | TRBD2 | TGTGCCAGCAGCTACCCTGGGACTAGCGGGGAAGAGACCCAGTACTTC | CASSYPGTSGEETQYF
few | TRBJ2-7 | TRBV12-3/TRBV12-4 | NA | TGTGCCAGCAAAAGAGACAGCTACGAGCAGTACTTC | CASKRDSYEQYF
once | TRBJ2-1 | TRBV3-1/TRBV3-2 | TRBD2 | TGTGCCAGCAGCCAGCCGCTAGCGGGACGGAGTGAGCAGTTCTTC | CASSQPLAGRSEQFF
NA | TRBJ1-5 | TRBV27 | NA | TGTGCCAGCAGGGCAGGACTCAATCAGCCCCAGCATTTT | CASRAGLNQPQHF
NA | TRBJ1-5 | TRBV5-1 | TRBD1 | TGCGCCAGCAGTTTGGGGACAGCTAATCAGCCCCAGCATTTT | CASSLGTANQPQHF
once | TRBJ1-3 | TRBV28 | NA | TGTGCCAGCACCAGATTCGGGGGGCTTGGGTACACCATATATTTT | CASTRFGGLGYTIYF